The 30 T cell receptor beta chains below were found in one sample sequenced in a study of cytomegalovirus exposure and HLA in healthy donors. Here immunoSEQ multiplex PCR was the method, and the copy in TCRdb shows in-frame clones only, minus some. The table includes 100,000 to 150,000 clones, roughly 95% detected once. Sequenced sample: PBMCs. The source is a man between 18 and 35 years old in good health and CMV-seronegative.

The V and J genes are TRBV6-6 and TRBJ2-6, with D perhaps TRBD2 (5 bases). The germline V and J ends were trimmed by 5 bases and 0 bases, with 8 bases remaining between them. Per germline, CDR1 MNHNY and CDR2 SVGAGI (reference sequence). There are 15 residues in the CDR3. The CDR3 protein is CASSQDYSGANVLTF. In DNA, the CDR3 is TGTGCCAGCAGTCAAGACTACTCTGGGGCCAACGTCCTGACTTTC.

The rearrangement joins TRBV15 to TRBJ2-2; TRBD2 agrees at 10 bases. J lost 6 bases, V lost 0 bases, and 7 bases had no gene match. The CDR3 is 17 amino acids. CDR1 and CDR2 from the germline V gene are LNHNV and YYDKDF (reference sequence). The CDR3 sequence is CATSRDLTSGMAGELFF. CDR3 coding DNA: TGTGCCACCAGCAGAGATCTAACTAGCGGGATGGCCGGGGAGCTGTTTTTT.

V gene TRBV13 combines with J gene TRBJ2-7, with D possibly matching TRBD2 (6 bases). The germline V and J ends were trimmed by 1 base and 3 bases, with 10 bases remaining between them. The germline V gene has CDR1 PRHDT and CDR2 FYEKMQ (reference sequence). The CDR3 is 14 residues long. The CDR3 coding sequence is TGTGCCAGCAGCTTAGTTACTAGCATCTACGAGCAGTACTTC. Protein: CASSLVTSIYEQYF.

This chain joins TRBV6-5 and TRBJ2-7; D ambiguous. Germline V gene lookup returns CDR1 MNHEY and CDR2 SVGAGI. V was cut by 2 bases and J by 4 bases, with 12 bases left in between. CDR3 size: 14 residues. The CDR3 loop reads CASSYQLSTYEQYF. The CDR3 bases are TGTGCCAGCAGTTACCAACTATCCACTTACGAGCAGTACTTC.

This sequence joins TRBV28 and TRBJ2-2; 11 bases align to TRBD2. This CDR3 is built from 16 residues. Germline V lookup: CDR1 MDHEN, CDR2 SYDVKM. V gave up 5 bases and J gave up 7 bases; unmatched junction bases: 9. CDR3 amino acids: CASSPIAGGPDGELFF. The CDR3 region has the DNA TGTGCCAGCAGTCCGATAGCGGGAGGGCCCGACGGGGAGCTGTTTTTT.

The gene calls are TRBV6-1 and TRBJ1-1; TRBD1 aligns across 9 bases. V lost 2 bases, J lost 1 base, and 2 bases stayed unmatched. Per germline, CDR1 MNHNS and CDR2 SASEGT. This CDR3 has 15 amino acids. As DNA, the CDR3 is TGTGCCAGCAGTGAAATGGGACAGGGGAACACTGAAGCTTTCTTT. Its protein is CASSEMGQGNTEAFF.

This clone was detected once. This sequence joins TRBV11-3 and TRBJ2-7; tentative D call: TRBD1 (6 bases). Trimming removed 5 bases at V and 2 bases at J, with 13 bases between. The CDR3 has 14 residues. Germline V CDR1 and CDR2: SGHNT, YENEEA. This CDR3 is CASSVEKGAYEQYF. The CDR3 nucleotides read TGTGCCAGCAGCGTGGAAAAGGGGGCCTACGAGCAGTACTTC.

The chain joins TRBV5-1 to TRBJ1-1, with D hard to call. The ends were cut back, 0 bases at V and 8 bases at J, with 5 bases in the middle. CDR1 is SGHRS and CDR2 is YFSETQ in the germline V gene. The length of the CDR3 is 11 residues. The CDR3 loop reads CASSLGEEAFF. The DNA for the CDR3 is TGCGCCAGCAGCTTGGGAGAGGAAGCTTTCTTT.

The CDR3 is CASSRRQGGYEQYF. In DNA form, the CDR3 reads TGTGCCAGCAGCCGCCGCCAGGGTGGCTACGAGCAGTACTTC. V usage is TRBV11-3 and J usage is TRBJ2-7, with D perhaps TRBD1 (5 bases). Germline V gives CDR1 SGHNT, CDR2 YENEEA. The V gene lost 5 bases and the J gene lost 3 bases, with 14 bases spanning the gap. CDR3 length: 14 amino acids.

This sequence joins TRBV2 and TRBJ2-1; 10 positions match TRBD2. This CDR3 is 15 amino acids long. Unmatched junction bases numbered 15, after V lost 11 bases and J lost 8 bases. Germline-derived CDR1 and CDR2 are SNHLY and FYNNEI. The DNA for the CDR3 is TGTGCCGCTTCTAAAGGAGCTAGCGGGAGCCATGAGCAGTTCTTC. Protein product: CAASKGASGSHEQFF.

The J gene is TRBJ1-1, the V gene TRBV27, with a tentative D call TRBD1 (5 bases). This CDR3 has 16 residues. Per the germline V gene, CDR1 is MNHEY and CDR2 is SMNVEV (reference sequence). The V gene lost 2 bases and the J gene lost 1 base, with 14 bases spanning the gap. The DNA for the CDR3 is TGTGCCAGCAGTTTAAACCCGGGGGGAGCGAACACTGAAGCTTTCTTT. This gives the protein CASSLNPGGANTEAFF.

The chain links TRBV4-3 to TRBJ2-2; 7 positions agree with TRBD2. The CDR3 loop spans 18 amino acids. J gave up 4 bases and V 0 bases, and 11 bases lay outside the gene matches. CDR1 and CDR2 from the germline V gene are LGHNA and YSLEER. This CDR3 reads CASSQEGGRSRGTGELFF. Here the CDR3 DNA reads TGCGCCAGCAGCCAAGAGGGGGGGAGGTCCCGAGGCACCGGGGAGCTGTTTTTT.

This clone was observed a single time. The chain joins TRBV5-6 to TRBJ2-1; 8 nucleotides align to TRBD2. The CDR3 has 14 residues. Losses at the gene ends were 5 bases for V and 6 bases for J; bases not matched to a gene: 7. The germline CDR1 and CDR2 sequences are SGHDT and YYEEEE. CDR3 sequence (DNA): TGTGCCAGCAGGGCGGGACTAGAGGGCAATGAGCAGTTCTTC. Protein sequence: CASRAGLEGNEQFF.

The chain couples TRBV7-9 to TRBJ2-1; D not certain. V was cut by 9 bases and J by 8 bases, with 14 bases left in between. Per germline, CDR1 SEHNR and CDR2 FQNEAQ (reference sequence). The CDR3 length is 12 residues. CDR3 in DNA: TGTGCCAGTCTTCCTTTTGGAGATGAGCAGTTCTTC. Translating gives CASLPFGDEQFF.

This CDR3 is CASSQEIRQGTAQETQYF. CDR3 DNA sequence: TGCGCCAGCAGCCAAGAAATCCGACAAGGGACAGCCCAAGAGACCCAGTACTTC. V is TRBV4-1 and J is TRBJ2-5, with 7 bases lining up with TRBD1. With 0 bases clipped from V and 1 base from J, the junction kept 11 bases outside the gene matches. Germline V CDR1 and CDR2: MGHRA, YSYEKL. CDR3 length equals 18 residues.

The chain recombines TRBV29-1 with TRBJ2-3; 14 positions agree with TRBD2. Germline lookup yields CDR1 SQVTM and CDR2 ANQGSEA. The length of the CDR3 is 16 residues. Trimming took 3 bases from V and 6 from J; bases not matched to a gene: 8. The CDR3 loop is CSVEGTSGGVWDTQYF. DNA of the CDR3: TGCAGCGTTGAGGGGACTAGCGGGGGAGTATGGGATACGCAGTATTTT.

The chain joins TRBV15 to TRBJ2-7; D might be TRBD1 (5 bases). The CDR3 is 15 amino acids. Germline V gene lookup returns CDR1 LNHNV and CDR2 YYDKDF (reference sequence). Trimming took off 5 bases at V and 2 bases at J, with 16 bases between the two ends. The CDR3 DNA sequence: TGTGCCACCAGCCAACCCCCCGAAGGGGCCTACGAGCAGTACTTC. Its translation is CATSQPPEGAYEQYF.

The chain combines TRBV7-2 with TRBJ1-5; D perhaps matches TRBD1 (6 bases). This CDR3 region has 14 residues. Germline assignment: CDR1 SGHTA and CDR2 FQGNSA. Deletions cut 8 bases from V and 0 bases from J, with 11 bases between. CDR3 in DNA: TGTGCCAGCGCCAGGGGTTATAGCAATCAGCCCCAGCATTTT. Translating gives CASARGYSNQPQHF.

The V gene is TRBV28, the J gene TRBJ1-4; TRBD1 is a possible D gene (6 bases). CDR1 and CDR2 (germline): MDHEN, SYDVKM. V lost 3 bases and J 10 bases, leaving 18 bases between the germline ends. This CDR3 spans 15 amino acids. DNA of the CDR3: TGTGCCAGCAGTTTGCTCACAGGGCTTGCGGGAAAACTGTTTTTT. This encodes CASSLLTGLAGKLFF. The full variable domain, rest sourced from reference TRBV28 and TRBJ1-4, is DVKVTQSSRYLVKRTGEKVFLECVQDMDHENMFWYRQDPGLGLRLIYFSYDVKMKEKGDIPEGYSVSREKKERFSLILESASTNQTSMYLCASSLLTGLAGKLFFGSGTQLSVL.

The chain recombines TRBV30 with TRBJ1-2; D call uncertain. Trimming took 2 bases from V and 0 from J, leaving 13 bases between them. This CDR3 comprises 15 residues. Germline V gene lookup returns CDR1 GTSNPN and CDR2 SVGIG (reference sequence). CDR3 sequence reads: CAWSNLTTSNYGYTF. The CDR3 DNA follows: TGTGCCTGGAGTAACCTAACTACGTCTAACTATGGCTACACCTTC. Filled out from reference TRBV30 and TRBJ1-2, the complete variable domain reads SQTIHQWPATLVQPVGSPLSLECTVEGTSNPNLYWYRQAAGRGLQLLFYSVGIGQISSEVPQNLSASRPQDRQFILSSKKLLLSDSGFYLCAWSNLTTSNYGYTFGSGTRLTVV.

The rearrangement uses TRBV28 and TRBJ1-1, with D tentatively TRBD1 (5 bases). Looked up from germline, CDR1 is MDHEN and CDR2 is SYDVKM. The V gene lost 2 bases and the J gene lost 6 bases, with 7 bases spanning the gap. The CDR3 consists of 12 residues. In DNA form, the CDR3 reads TGTGCCAGCAGTTTAACAGGCGCTGAAGCTTTCTTT. Translated, it gives CASSLTGAEAFF.

This clone was observed once. This rearrangement joins TRBV5-4 to TRBJ2-7; TRBD1 aligns across 8 bases. The V gene end was trimmed by 4 bases and the J gene end by 1 base; junction bases not matched to a gene: 7. There are 15 residues in the CDR3. In germline, CDR1 is SGHNT, CDR2 YYREEE (reference sequence). This CDR3 is CASSGAGTGSYEQYF. The DNA of the CDR3 is TGTGCCAGCAGCGGCGCCGGGACAGGATCCTACGAGCAGTACTTC.

A single count supports this clone. The V call is TRBV30, the J call TRBJ1-3, with D uncertain. The length of the CDR3 is 12 residues. The V gene's germline CDR1 is GTSNPN and CDR2 SVGIG (reference sequence). The V and J ends lost 1 base and 4 bases respectively, with 5 bases between them. The CDR3 region has the DNA TGTGCCTGGAGTGCCTCCGGAAACACCATATATTTT. This codes for CAWSASGNTIYF. Based on the CDR3 plus reference TRBV30 and TRBJ1-3, the full variable domain is SQTIHQWPATLVQPVGSPLSLECTVEGTSNPNLYWYRQAAGRGLQLLFYSVGIGQISSEVPQNLSASRPQDRQFILSSKKLLLSDSGFYLCAWSASGNTIYFGEGSWLTVV.

The genes are TRBV5-1 and TRBJ1-1; D ambiguous. CDR3 length: 17 amino acids. Germline CDR1 and CDR2: SGHRS and YFSETQ. V dropped 4 bases and J dropped 2 bases, with 21 bases sitting between them. The CDR3 DNA follows: TGCGCCAGCAGCCCCCCGGCCTCCATCGCAGGTAACACTGAAGCTTTCTTT. This sequence encodes CASSPPASIAGNTEAFF. Full variable domain (rest looked up from reference TRBV5-1 and TRBJ1-1): KAGVTQTPRYLIKTRGQQVTLSCSPISGHRSVSWYQQTPGQGLQFLFEYFSETQRNKGNFPGRFSGRQFSNSRSEMNVSTLELGDSALYLCASSPPASIAGNTEAFFGQGTRLTVV.

The chain joins TRBV9 to TRBJ1-3; 12 bases line up with TRBD1. The CDR3 contains 20 residues. V lost 4 bases, J lost 0 bases, and 14 bases stayed unmatched. The germline V gene encodes CDR1 SGDLS and CDR2 YYNGEE. The CDR3 loop is CASSSPNGTGGYSSGNTIYF. CDR3 DNA sequence: TGTGCCAGCAGCTCTCCGAATGGGACAGGGGGCTATTCCTCTGGAAACACCATATATTTT.

J is TRBJ1-3 and V is TRBV13; maybe TRBD1 (5 bases). CDR1 and CDR2 (germline): PRHDT, FYEKMQ (reference sequence). Trimming cost V 5 bases and J 0 bases, with 14 bases left between them. The CDR3 has 16 amino acids. This CDR3 reads CASSIGGGLSGNTIYF. The CDR3 coding sequence is TGTGCCAGCAGCATCGGCGGGGGTCTCTCTGGAAACACCATATATTTT.

The V gene is TRBV9, the J gene TRBJ2-7; tentative D call: TRBD1 (5 bases). CDR3 length: 16 residues. V was pared by 4 bases and J by 2 bases, with 19 bases between. The germline CDR1 and CDR2 sequences are SGDLS and YYNGEE. The CDR3 protein is CASSPGPSWGTYEQYF. CDR3 DNA: TGTGCCAGCAGCCCCGGGCCCTCATGGGGCACCTACGAGCAGTACTTC.

V gene TRBV11-2 combines with J gene TRBJ2-1; perhaps TRBD1 as D (6 bases). The ends were cut back, 4 bases at V and 7 bases at J, with 8 bases in the middle. The CDR3 has 12 residues. The V gene's germline CDR1 is SGHAT and CDR2 FQNNGV. The CDR3 protein is CASSSRGNEQFF. As DNA, the CDR3 is TGTGCCAGCAGCTCTAGGGGGAATGAGCAGTTCTTC. The whole variable domain, filled in from reference TRBV11-2 and TRBJ2-1, reads EAGVAQSPRYKIIEKRQSVAFWCNPISGHATLYWYQQILGQGPKLLIQFQNNGVVDDSQLPKDRFSAERLKGVDSTLKIQPAKLEDSAVYLCASSSRGNEQFFGPGTRLTVL.

This clone was recorded only once. The chain combines TRBV28 with TRBJ2-7; maybe TRBD1 (5 bases). Trimming took 3 bases from V and 3 from J, leaving 12 bases between them. Looked up from germline, CDR1 is MDHEN and CDR2 is SYDVKM. The CDR3 is 14 amino acids. CDR3 residues: CASSLFGQLYEQYF. The CDR3 DNA is TGTGCCAGCAGTTTGTTTGGACAACTCTACGAGCAGTACTTC. Full variable domain (outside the CDR3, taken from reference TRBV28 and TRBJ2-7): DVKVTQSSRYLVKRTGEKVFLECVQDMDHENMFWYRQDPGLGLRLIYFSYDVKMKEKGDIPEGYSVSREKKERFSLILESASTNQTSMYLCASSLFGQLYEQYFGPGTRLTVT.

This chain joins TRBV5-5 and TRBJ2-1; the D is unclear. The V and J ends lost 5 bases and 6 bases respectively, with 6 bases between them. The CDR3 runs 11 residues. Germline-derived CDR1 and CDR2 are SGHKS and YYEKEE (reference sequence). The CDR3 here is CASSRSNEQFF. The CDR3 nucleotides read TGTGCCAGCAGTAGAAGCAATGAGCAGTTCTTC.